The 12 T cell receptor beta chains given below trace back to one sample, sequenced in a study of regulatory T cells in long-lasting Graves disease. Both iRepertoire HTBI primers and Arm-PCR of CDR3 regions were used to build the TCR beta libraries. Via MiXCR, TCRdb re-called the multiplex PCR reads, giving one row per CDR3 protein. The data contain some 200,000 distinct CDR3 sequences, approximately 19% of them singletons. Time point reported: newly diagnosed GD, antithyroid drugs for less than 3 months. Extracted RNA from PBMCs served as the source of the TCR library. The same sample was also used in a study of T cells in Graves' hyperthyroidism and ophthalmopathy.

The source was peripheral blood mononuclear cells (PBMCs), collected at new diagnosis, from a patient treated with antithyroid drugs. These receptors were taken from a woman in her thirties with Graves disease.

This clonotype showed up many times. V usage is TRBV20-1 and J usage is TRBJ2-1; TRBD2 matches at 9 bases. Germline V gives CDR1 DFQATT, CDR2 SNEGSKA (reference sequence). With 4 bases clipped from V and 6 bases from J, the junction kept 10 bases outside the gene matches. The CDR3 runs 15 residues. The CDR3 spells CSATPLAGTGNEQFF. The CDR3, as DNA: TGCAGTGCTACTCCGCTAGCGGGAACGGGCAATGAGCAGTTCTTC.

In regard to this clonotype: The likely explanation is a read error, given a far larger clone one base away. This chain connects TRBV12-3 or TRBV12-4 to TRBJ2-1, with 8 bases that match TRBD2. Trimming took 5 bases from V and 4 from J; bases not matched to a gene: 13. The CDR3 extends over 17 amino acids. The CDR3 coding sequence is TGTGCCAGCAGTGAAACGAAGTGGCTAGCGGGTTACAATGAGCAGTTCTTC. Protein: CASSETKWLAGYNEQFF.

In its sample, this clonotype was seen many times. This chain connects TRBV20-1 to TRBJ2-7; TRBD1 matches at 7 bases. The CDR3 sequence is 14 residues long. The germline V gene has CDR1 DFQATT and CDR2 SNEGSKA (reference sequence). The ends lost 0 bases at V and 3 bases at J; junction bases unmatched: 5. In nucleotides, the CDR3 is TGCAGTGCTAGAGATCTAGACAGGGTCTACGAGCAGTACTTC. Amino acid sequence: CSARDLDRVYEQYF.

The V gene is TRBV5-1, the J gene TRBJ2-2; 7 nucleotides match TRBD2. The CDR3 contains 17 residues. Trimming removed 5 bases from V and 6 bases from J; junction bases left unmatched: 16. CDR1 is SGHRS, CDR2 YFSETQ, per germline. The CDR3 region is CASSPLKAGYGAGELFF. CDR3 sequence (DNA): TGCGCCAGCAGTCCCTTAAAAGCGGGATATGGGGCCGGGGAGCTGTTTTTT.

This clonotype came up many times. The chain employs TRBV6-5 and TRBJ1-3; 7 nucleotides align to TRBD1. In germline, CDR1 is MNHEY, CDR2 SVGAGI. The V gene end was trimmed by 1 base and the J gene end by 1 base; junction bases not matched to a gene: 7. This CDR3 is built from 17 residues. CDR3 sequence: CASSYLGQSKSGNTIYF. DNA of the CDR3: TGTGCCAGCAGTTACTTGGGACAGTCAAAATCTGGAAACACCATATATTTT.

The sample holds a few counts of this clonotype. J is TRBJ2-3 and V is TRBV11-2; unclear D gene. This CDR3 contains 15 residues. The germline V gene has CDR1 SGHAT and CDR2 FQNNGV. V lost 2 bases to trimming and J lost 2 bases, with 11 bases between them. The CDR3 here is CASSLPRQYTDTQYF. The CDR3 nucleotides read TGTGCCAGCAGCTTACCTCGGCAGTACACAGATACGCAGTATTTT.

There are many counts of this clonotype. The chain is built from TRBV7-9 and TRBJ1-1; D gene ambiguous. Germline loops: CDR1 SEHNR, CDR2 FQNEAQ (reference sequence). This CDR3 spans 13 amino acids. The V end lost 10 bases, the J end lost 4 bases, and 16 bases lay between the germline ends. DNA for the CDR3: TGTGCCATCCAACCCGTTTCGGCCACTGAAGCTTTCTTT. Translated: CAIQPVSATEAFF.

This clonotype came up a few times. V gene TRBV5-1 combines with J gene TRBJ2-5; D gene unclear. This CDR3 has 11 residues. The ends were cut back, 5 bases at V and 2 bases at J, with 4 bases in the middle. Germline-derived CDR1 and CDR2 are SGHRS and YFSETQ. The CDR3 reads CASREQETQYF. In DNA form, the CDR3 reads TGCGCCAGCAGGGAACAAGAGACCCAGTACTTC.

With regard to this clonotype: A clone one base away is much larger, so this may be a read error. V is TRBV19 and J is TRBJ1-2; D gene uncertain. The CDR3 runs 12 residues. CDR1 and CDR2 (germline): LNHDA, SQIVND (reference sequence). V gave up 5 bases and J gave up 8 bases, with 12 bases separating them. The CDR3 here is CASSLGRKGYTF. The CDR3 region has the DNA TGTGCCAGTAGTTTAGGCAGAAAGGGCTACACCTTC.

This clonotype was counted between two and nine times. V and J are TRBV5-1 and TRBJ2-5, with D possibly being TRBD1 or TRBD2 (5 bases each). Trimming stripped 4 bases from V and 4 bases from J, with 8 bases between. The CDR3 covers 12 residues. The germline V gene encodes CDR1 SGHRS and CDR2 YFSETQ. The CDR3 DNA sequence: TGCGCCAGCAGCATGGGGGTAGAGACCCAGTACTTC. Residues: CASSMGVETQYF. Full variable domain (outside the CDR3, taken from reference TRBV5-1 and TRBJ2-5): KAGVTQTPRYLIKTRGQQVTLSCSPISGHRSVSWYQQTPGQGLQFLFEYFSETQRNKGNFPGRFSGRQFSNSRSEMNVSTLELGDSALYLCASSMGVETQYFGPGTRLLVL.

The V gene is TRBV2, the J gene TRBJ2-3; 8 nucleotides agree with TRBD2. The length of the CDR3 is 17 residues. From germline, CDR1 is SNHLY and CDR2 FYNNEI. V was pared by 9 bases and J by 0 bases, with 14 bases of the junction left unmatched. DNA of the CDR3: TGTGCCAGTAGGTGGGCGGGAGGTTCCTGGAGCACAGATACGCAGTATTTT. It specifies CASRWAGGSWSTDTQYF.

There are many counts of this clonotype. V is TRBV6-5 and J is TRBJ1-5; TRBD1 is a possible D gene (6 bases). Trimming pared 0 bases from V and 2 bases from J, leaving 8 bases between. CDR3 length equals 15 residues. Looked up from germline, CDR1 is MNHEY and CDR2 is SVGAGI. Written as DNA, the CDR3 is TGTGCCAGCAGTTACTCAGGGGGTCGCAATCAGCCCCAGCATTTT. It translates to CASSYSGGRNQPQHF.